This T cell receptor beta chain was identified during a study of neoadjuvant nivolumab and ipilimumab in lung cancer. A note on this clone: Its antigen is not known.

Study-wide results and limits: Pathologic regression was not significantly tied to TCR clonality. Higher pretherapy blood TCR richness went with higher resected-tumor richness.

V lost 3 bases and J 7 bases, leaving 26 bases between the germline ends. Germline CDR1 and CDR2: SGHNT and YYREEE (reference sequence). The CDR3 runs 18 residues. The data were produced by immunoSEQ multiplex PCR, yet TCRdb's version contains in-frame clones alone and is incomplete. The table shows some 50,000 clones, with around 89% occurring only once. The TCR sequence derives from an adult with non-small cell lung cancer. Some clones in this sample may be carry-over from other donors' samples. The sequenced sample was blood, obtained before neoadjuvant nivolumab, alone or with ipilimumab. The genes are TRBV5-4 and TRBJ1-3; D is possibly TRBD1 (5 bases). CDR3 residues: CASSSGAAGTTMGNTIYF. DNA of the CDR3: TGTGCCAGCAGCTCCGGGGCCGCCGGGACCACGATGGGGAACACCATATATTTT.